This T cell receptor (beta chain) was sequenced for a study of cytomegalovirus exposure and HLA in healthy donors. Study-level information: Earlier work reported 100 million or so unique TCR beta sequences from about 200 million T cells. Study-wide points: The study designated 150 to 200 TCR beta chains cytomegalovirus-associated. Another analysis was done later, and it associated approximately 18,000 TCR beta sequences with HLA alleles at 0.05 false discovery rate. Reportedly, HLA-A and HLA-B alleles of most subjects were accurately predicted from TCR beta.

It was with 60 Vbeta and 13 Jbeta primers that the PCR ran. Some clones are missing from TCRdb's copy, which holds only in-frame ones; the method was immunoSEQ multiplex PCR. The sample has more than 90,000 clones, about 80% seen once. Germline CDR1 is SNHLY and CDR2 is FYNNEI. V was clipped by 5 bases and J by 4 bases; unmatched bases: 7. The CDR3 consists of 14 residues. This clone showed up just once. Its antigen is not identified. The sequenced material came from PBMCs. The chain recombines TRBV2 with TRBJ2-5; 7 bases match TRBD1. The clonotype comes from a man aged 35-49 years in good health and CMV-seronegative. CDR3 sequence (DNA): TGTGCCAGCAGTCCTCGAGGGGGCGTAGAGACCCAGTACTTC. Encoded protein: CASSPRGGVETQYF.